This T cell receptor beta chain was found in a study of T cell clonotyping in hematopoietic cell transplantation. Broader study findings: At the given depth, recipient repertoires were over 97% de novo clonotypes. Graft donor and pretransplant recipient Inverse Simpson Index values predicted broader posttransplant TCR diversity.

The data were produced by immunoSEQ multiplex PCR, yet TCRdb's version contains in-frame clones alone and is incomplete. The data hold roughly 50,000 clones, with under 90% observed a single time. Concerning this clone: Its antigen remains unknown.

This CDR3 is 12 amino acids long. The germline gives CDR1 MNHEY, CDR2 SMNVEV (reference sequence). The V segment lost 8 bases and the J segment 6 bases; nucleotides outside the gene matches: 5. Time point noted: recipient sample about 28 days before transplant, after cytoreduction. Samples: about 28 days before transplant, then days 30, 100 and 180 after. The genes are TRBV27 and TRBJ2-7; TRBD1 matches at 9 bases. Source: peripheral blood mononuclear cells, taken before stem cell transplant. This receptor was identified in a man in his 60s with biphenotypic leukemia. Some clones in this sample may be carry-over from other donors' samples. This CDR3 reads CASSRTGVEQYF. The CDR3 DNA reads TGTGCCAGCTCCAGGACAGGGGTCGAGCAGTACTTC.